Listed below are T cell receptor beta chains from one sample, sequenced in a study of blood T cell repertoires in COVID-19. Profiled with immunoSEQ multiplex PCR; TCRdb holds only in-frame clones, not every one. Of some 140,000 clones detected, about 90% appear once; the ten largest clones hold under 0.6%. Sequenced: peripheral blood. The receptors come from a man aged 50-59 years with acute or convalescent COVID-19. The CDR3 runs from the conserved cysteine through the conserved F or W. A D gene is named only where the DNA matches it firmly. The size of a clone is reported for some rows only, either as once, few or many, or as a class for expanded clones.

j_call	d_call	clone_size	v_call	cdr3_aa	cdr3_nt
TRBJ2-5	TRBD1	NA	TRBV11-3	CASSSGQEQETQYF	TGTGCCAGCAGCTCGGGACAGGAGCAAGAGACCCAGTACTTC
TRBJ2-3	TRBD1	NA	TRBV30	CAWKTGTLVGDTQYF	TGTGCCTGGAAGACAGGGACCCTAGTTGGCGATACGCAGTATTTT
TRBJ1-6	NA	NA	TRBV10-3	CAISDRGLLHF	TGTGCCATCAGTGATAGGGGACTCCTCCACTTT
TRBJ2-1	TRBD1	NA	TRBV30	CAWSPPGQGTHEQFF	TGTGCCTGGAGTCCACCGGGACAGGGGACCCATGAGCAGTTCTTC
TRBJ2-2	NA	NA	TRBV15	CATSQNTGELFF	TGTGCCACCAGCCAGAACACCGGGGAGCTGTTTTTT
TRBJ2-3	NA	NA	TRBV5-1	CASSQTKHPRPSTDTQYF	TGCGCCAGCAGCCAGACTAAACACCCAAGGCCTAGCACAGATACGCAGTATTTT
TRBJ1-6	TRBD1	NA	TRBV19	CASSMGTGTFYNSPLHF	TGTGCCAGTAGTATGGGGACAGGCACGTTTTATAATTCACCCCTCCACTTT
TRBJ2-1	NA	once	TRBV12-5	CASGRDTARNEQFF	TGTGCTAGTGGTCGGGACACGGCTCGGAATGAGCAGTTCTTC
TRBJ2-7	TRBD2	NA	TRBV7-9	CASSDSGNSYEQYF	TGTGCCAGCAGCGATAGCGGGAACTCCTACGAGCAGTACTTC
TRBJ1-2	NA	NA	TRBV28	CASSFWDTANYGYTF	TGTGCCAGCAGTTTTTGGGACACTGCTAACTATGGCTACACCTTC
TRBJ1-1	NA	NA	TRBV12-3/TRBV12-4	CASSDRYTEAFF	TGTGCCAGCAGCGACAGGTACACTGAAGCTTTCTTT
TRBJ2-1	TRBD2	NA	TRBV18	CASSPLAGGPGNEQFF	TGTGCCAGCTCACCGCTAGCGGGGGGGCCGGGCAATGAGCAGTTCTTC
TRBJ1-1	TRBD1	NA	TRBV4-3	CASSQQGAMNTEAFF	TGCGCCAGCAGCCAGCAGGGGGCCATGAACACTGAAGCTTTCTTT
TRBJ2-1	TRBD1	few	TRBV5-1	CASSRMTGSSYNEQFF	TGCGCCAGCAGCAGGATGACAGGGAGCTCCTACAATGAGCAGTTCTTC
TRBJ2-2	TRBD1	NA	TRBV6-6	CASSRRTGSGELFF	TGTGCCAGCAGCCGCCGGACAGGGTCTGGGGAGCTGTTTTTT
TRBJ1-6	NA	NA	TRBV2	CASKQDNSPLHF	TGTGCCAGCAAACAGGATAATTCACCCCTCCACTTT
TRBJ2-1	NA	NA	TRBV12-3/TRBV12-4	CASRTGSYNEQFF	TGTGCCAGCAGAACTGGCTCCTACAATGAGCAGTTCTTC
TRBJ2-7	TRBD1	NA	TRBV7-2	CASSSNGQGIYEQYF	TGTGCCAGCAGCTCCAACGGACAGGGGATCTACGAGCAGTACTTC
TRBJ1-5	NA	NA	TRBV18	CASSPFGGSARPQHF	TGTGCCAGCTCACCTTTTGGGGGGTCCGCTCGGCCCCAGCATTTT